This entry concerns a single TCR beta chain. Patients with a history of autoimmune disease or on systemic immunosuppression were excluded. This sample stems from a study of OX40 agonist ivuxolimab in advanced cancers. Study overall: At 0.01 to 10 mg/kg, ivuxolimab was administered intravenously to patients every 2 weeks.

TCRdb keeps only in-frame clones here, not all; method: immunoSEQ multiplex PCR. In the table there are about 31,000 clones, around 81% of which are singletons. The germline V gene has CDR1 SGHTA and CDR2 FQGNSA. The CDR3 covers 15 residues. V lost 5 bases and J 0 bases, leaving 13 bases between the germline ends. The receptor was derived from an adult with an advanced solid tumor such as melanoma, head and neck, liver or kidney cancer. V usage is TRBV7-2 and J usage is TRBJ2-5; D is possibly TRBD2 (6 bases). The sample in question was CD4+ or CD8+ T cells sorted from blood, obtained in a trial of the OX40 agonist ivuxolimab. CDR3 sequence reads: CASSNSGNYQETQYF. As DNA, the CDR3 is TGTGCCAGCAGCAATAGCGGCAACTACCAAGAGACCCAGTACTTC.